What follows are 23 T cell receptor beta chains derived from one specimen sequenced in a study of identical twins. MiXCR was run by TCRdb on the 5' RACE reads, yielding one entry per CDR3 protein. The sample lists approximately 250,000 distinct CDR3 sequences, over 5.5% seen once, with roughly 15% in the top ten. This sample was shared with a second study, whose subject was T cells expressing NK-cell markers.

The sequenced sample consisted of CD8+ T cells sorted from blood. These receptor sequences come from a woman under 30 in good health.

CDR3 protein: CASSIGRAEAFF. As DNA, the CDR3 is TGTGCCAGTAGTATAGGTCGGGCCGAAGCTTTCTTT. This chain joins TRBV19 and TRBJ1-1; D ambiguous. CDR1 LNHDA and CDR2 SQIVND come from the germline V gene (reference sequence). V lost 1 base, J lost 8 bases, and 8 bases lay in between. This CDR3 comprises 12 residues.

This clonotype showed up just a few times. This chain connects TRBV20-1 to TRBJ2-7; D might be TRBD1 (6 bases). The germline V gene encodes CDR1 DFQATT and CDR2 SNEGSKA (reference sequence). The CDR3 loop spans 13 amino acids. The ends were cut back, 2 bases at V and 2 bases at J, with 10 bases in the middle. CDR3 sequence reads: CSARSGVAYEQYF. The CDR3 DNA reads as TGCAGTGCTAGATCAGGGGTAGCCTACGAGCAGTACTTC.

In its sample, this clonotype was seen a few times. CDR3 nucleotides: TGTGCTAGTGGTTTGGGGTACGGGGACTATGGCTACACCTTC. This gives the protein CASGLGYGDYGYTF. The V and J genes are TRBV12-5 and TRBJ1-2; no definite D call. The V gene's germline CDR1 is LGHNT and CDR2 FRNRAP. CDR3 size: 14 residues. Trimming cost V 1 base and J 3 bases, with 9 bases left between them.

The rearrangement uses TRBV12-3 or TRBV12-4 and TRBJ1-2; no firm D call. V lost 5 bases, J lost 4 bases, and 20 bases lay in between. This CDR3 spans 16 amino acids. The CDR3 is CASSLTPDGFPYGYTF. The CDR3, as DNA: TGTGCCAGCAGTCTTACCCCGGACGGATTCCCCTATGGCTACACCTTC.

This chain connects TRBV6-1 to TRBJ2-1; 8 bases line up with TRBD2. This CDR3 comprises 15 residues. Trimming removed 8 bases from V and 3 bases from J; junction bases left unmatched: 9. Germline CDR1 MNHNS, CDR2 SASEGT. DNA of the CDR3: TGTGCCAGCGCCCTCAGCGGGAGTGTCTACAATGAGCAGTTCTTC. Protein product: CASALSGSVYNEQFF.

V is TRBV5-1 and J is TRBJ2-1; 7 nucleotides match TRBD2. The CDR3 length is 16 residues. Germline-derived CDR1 and CDR2 are SGHRS and YFSETQ. J was trimmed by 5 bases and V by 4 bases; bases with no gene match: 12. The CDR3 nucleotides read TGCGCCAGCAGCCCCGGGATAGCGGGCAGTGACAATGAGCAGTTCTTC. It translates to CASSPGIAGSDNEQFF.

This clonotype was picked up a small number of times. The J gene is TRBJ2-7, the V gene TRBV12-3 or TRBV12-4; D is unclear. CDR3 length: 12 residues. Trimming stripped 4 bases from V and 4 bases from J, with 8 bases between. The CDR3 nucleotides read TGTGCCAGCAGTTACACAAGTTACGAGCAGTACTTC. It translates to CASSYTSYEQYF.

This clonotype was counted ten times or more. This rearrangement joins TRBV13 to TRBJ2-1; D is undetermined. CDR3 size: 12 residues. The V end lost 8 bases, the J end lost 9 bases, and 14 bases lay between the germline ends. The germline CDR1 and CDR2 sequences are PRHDT and FYEKMQ (reference sequence). The CDR3, as DNA: TGTGCCAGCCAGACGGGCGGTACTGAGCAGTTCTTC. Its translation is CASQTGGTEQFF.

This clonotype was seen a handful of times. The V and J genes are TRBV2 and TRBJ1-3; 7 nucleotides match TRBD1. In germline, CDR1 is SNHLY, CDR2 FYNNEI. The CDR3 consists of 18 residues. V trimming: 6 bases; J trimming: 6 bases; junction bases outside the gene matches: 20. The CDR3 spells CASRTLRQGALRPNTIYF. CDR3 nucleotides: TGTGCCAGCAGGACACTTAGACAGGGCGCGTTAAGGCCAAACACCATATATTTT.

This clonotype was picked up a small number of times. The gene calls are TRBV11-2 and TRBJ2-5; perhaps D is TRBD1 or TRBD2 (6 bases each). Germline assignment: CDR1 SGHAT and CDR2 FQNNGV. This CDR3 region has 16 residues. V lost 4 bases to trimming and J lost 2 bases, with 17 bases between them. As DNA, the CDR3 is TGTGCCAGCAGCTCCAGAGGGGGGCCGATTCAAGAGACCCAGTACTTC. Protein: CASSSRGGPIQETQYF. Full variable domain (outside the CDR3, taken from reference TRBV11-2 and TRBJ2-5): EAGVAQSPRYKIIEKRQSVAFWCNPISGHATLYWYQQILGQGPKLLIQFQNNGVVDDSQLPKDRFSAERLKGVDSTLKIQPAKLEDSAVYLCASSSRGGPIQETQYFGPGTRLLVL.

The chain has TRBV27 and TRBJ2-1; D gene ambiguous. Between the trimmed V and J ends, which lost 3 bases and 7 bases, there was a span of 10 bases. Germline V lookup: CDR1 MNHEY, CDR2 SMNVEV (reference sequence). This CDR3 contains 13 residues. The CDR3 DNA sequence: TGTGCCAGCAGTTTCGGGCCCCTTAATGAGCAGTTCTTC. It encodes CASSFGPLNEQFF.

The sample holds many counts of this clonotype. The rearrangement links TRBV4-1 to TRBJ2-5; possibly TRBD1 for D (5 bases). This CDR3 comprises 17 residues. V was trimmed by 0 bases and J by 1 base, leaving 15 bases between them. Per the germline V gene, CDR1 is MGHRA and CDR2 is YSYEKL. CDR3 sequence reads: CASSQDPRAGIQETQYF. DNA for the CDR3: TGCGCCAGCAGCCAAGACCCTCGGGCAGGGATCCAAGAGACCCAGTACTTC.

The rearrangement links TRBV7-9 to TRBJ1-1; TRBD1 might be the D (5 bases). This CDR3 has 16 residues. CDR1 and CDR2 (germline): SEHNR, FQNEAQ (reference sequence). Trimming cost V 3 bases and J 0 bases, with 14 bases left between them. The DNA for the CDR3 is TGTGCCAGCAGCTTCCGGGGAAGGGGAATGAACACTGAAGCTTTCTTT. It is translated as CASSFRGRGMNTEAFF.

The chain is built from TRBV4-3 and TRBJ1-1, with 8 nucleotides matching TRBD1. The ends lost 1 base at V and 3 bases at J; junction bases unmatched: 4. Germline CDR1 reads LGHNA; CDR2 reads YSLEER. The CDR3 runs to 15 residues. CDR3 sequence: CASSQGTGGDTEAFF. As DNA, the CDR3 is TGCGCCAGCAGCCAAGGTACAGGGGGGGACACTGAAGCTTTCTTT.

This clonotype was seen more than once but under ten times. The chain links TRBV12-3 or TRBV12-4 to TRBJ2-3, with 7 bases matching TRBD2. CDR3 length: 16 residues. Trimming cost V 6 bases and J 2 bases; bases outside gene matches: 11. Here the CDR3 reads CASRNPAGLDTDTQYF. CDR3 bases: TGTGCCAGCAGAAACCCAGCGGGATTGGACACAGATACGCAGTATTTT.

Regarding this clonotype: Since a much larger clone is just one base distant, this may be a read error. V gene TRBV7-9 combines with J gene TRBJ2-4; either TRBD1 or TRBD2 may supply D (5 bases each). Trimming left V 10 bases short and J 0 bases short, with 16 bases between. Germline CDR1 and CDR2: SEHNR and FQNEAQ (reference sequence). CDR3 length equals 15 residues. The CDR3 DNA follows: TGTGCCATCACCCCTGGGGGATTAGCCAAAAACATTCAGTACTTC. As protein: CAITPGGLAKNIQYF.

The chain is built from TRBV7-9 and TRBJ2-1, with TRBD1 matching 8 bases. Losses at the gene ends were 2 bases for V and 5 bases for J; bases not matched to a gene: 8. This CDR3 comprises 16 residues. Germline CDR1 SEHNR, CDR2 FQNEAQ (reference sequence). CDR3 sequence: CASSLPPGQEDNEQFF. CDR3 DNA: TGTGCCAGCAGCTTACCACCGGGACAGGAAGACAATGAGCAGTTCTTC.

This clonotype was observed many times. The CDR3 sequence is CASSSGQVQETQYF. CDR3 in DNA: TGTGCCAGCAGCTCCGGACAGGTCCAAGAGACCCAGTACTTC. V is TRBV13 and J is TRBJ2-5, with 7 bases that match TRBD1. CDR3 length equals 14 residues. The germline V gene has CDR1 PRHDT and CDR2 FYEKMQ (reference sequence). The V segment lost 4 bases and the J segment 1 base; nucleotides outside the gene matches: 3.

Worth noting for this clonotype: A read error may produce the germline difference seen at one junction end. The chain has TRBV12-5 and TRBJ2-6, with D perhaps TRBD2 (5 bases). This CDR3 spans 16 amino acids. Germline V gene sequence: CDR1 LGHNT, CDR2 FRNRAP. Written as DNA, the CDR3 is TGTGCTTGTGGTTTGGTACGGAGGTCGGGGGCCAACGTCCTGACTTTC. Its translation: CACGLVRRSGANVLTF.

CDR3: CASKYIADPNYGYTF. In DNA, the CDR3 is TGCGCCAGCAAATACATTGCGGACCCTAACTATGGCTACACCTTC. The rearrangement uses TRBV23-1 and TRBJ1-2; D gene ambiguous. TRBV23-1 is sorted into the ORF group, with uncertain function. The germline V and J ends were trimmed by 7 bases and 0 bases, with 15 bases remaining between them. This CDR3 region has 15 residues.

This clonotype was detected ten times or more. The chain employs TRBV6-1 and TRBJ1-1, with TRBD1 matching over 9 bases. CDR1 is MNHNS, CDR2 SASEGT, per germline. The ends lost 10 bases at V and 5 bases at J; junction bases unmatched: 11. This CDR3 region has 14 residues. CDR3 amino acids: CATEGTGRGTEAFF. DNA of the CDR3: TGTGCCACCGAGGGGACAGGGCGAGGGACTGAAGCTTTCTTT.

This clonotype was counted only a few times. The J gene is TRBJ1-1, the V gene TRBV29-1; a possible D gene is TRBD1 (6 bases). The V and J ends lost 3 bases and 7 bases respectively, with 9 bases between them. There are 11 residues in the CDR3. Germline V lookup: CDR1 SQVTM, CDR2 ANQGSEA. The CDR3 DNA is TGCAGCGTTGACAGGGGTAGTGAAGCTTTCTTT. Its protein is CSVDRGSEAFF.

This clonotype was observed a few times. The V gene is TRBV7-6, the J gene TRBJ2-1; 14 positions agree with TRBD2. The V segment lost 5 bases and the J segment 9 bases; nucleotides outside the gene matches: 6. The CDR3 runs to 15 residues. The germline gives CDR1 SGHVS, CDR2 FNYEAQ. CDR3 coding DNA: TGTGCCAGCAGCCGACTAGCGGGGGGGCTCGGTGAGCAGTTCTTC. Translation gives CASSRLAGGLGEQFF.